This T cell receptor beta chain was sequenced during a study of T cells in Graves' hyperthyroidism and ophthalmopathy. Notes on the study in general: Ophthalmopathy and stable hyperthyroidism were told apart by a 13 V-J model. Most clonotypes expanded in thyroid above 0.001 were likewise present in blood.

The sample holds many counts of this clonotype. What it binds is unknown. From RNA transcripts, TCR beta CDR3 regions were amplified. Carried out on the TCR CDR3, a first-round RT-PCR used the HTBI primer set. TCRdb reprocessed the multiplex PCR reads with MiXCR, giving one entry per CDR3 protein. This table holds some 300,000 distinct CDR3 sequences, roughly 18% found once. Clinical symptoms, serum thyroxine and TRAb, thyroid ultrasound and orbital computed tomography together formed the diagnostic basis. CDR1 LGHDT and CDR2 YNNKEL come from the germline V gene (reference sequence). The V gene end was trimmed by 4 bases and the J gene end by 10 bases; junction bases not matched to a gene: 19. The CDR3 has 18 residues.

This TCR derives from a man aged 45 to 65 with Graves' ophthalmopathy. V is TRBV3-1 and J is TRBJ2-1; 10 positions agree with TRBD2. The source material was blood. The CDR3 sequence is CASSPYPLAGDRGREQFF. The DNA of the CDR3 is TGTGCCAGCAGCCCCTACCCGCTAGCGGGAGACCGGGGGAGGGAGCAGTTCTTC.